The 11 T cell receptor beta chains reported below all come from one sample, sequenced in a study of CD8 T cells in ankylosing spondylitis (TCRdb year 2017). These receptors are not linked to any known antigen. Study-wide findings and limitations: A TCR beta motif made up of seven or eight highly homologous amino acid variants appeared to be characteristic of blood from ankylosing spondylitis patients.

Libraries were prepared through 5' RACE. Sequencing relied on an Illumina HiSeq 2500. TCRdb redid the processing of the public reads, applying fastp at Q25 and MiXCR, and retained in-frame beta chains. Entries are consolidated by CDR3 protein sequence, retaining the most common genes and DNA. For this sample there are approximately 400,000 distinct CDR3 sequences; roughly 26% appear just once. The ten biggest clones cover 0.85% to 1% of the sample. The specimen sequenced was blood, either unsorted or a sorted T cell fraction (not recorded which). Receptor source: a male donor with ankylosing spondylitis.

This clonotype was seen many times. The genes are TRBV12-3 or TRBV12-4 and TRBJ2-1; 11 bases line up with TRBD2. V shed 5 bases and J 7 bases; nucleotides not matched to a gene: 4. The CDR3 contains 14 residues. Here the CDR3 reads CASSLGLAGNEQFF. CDR3 bases: TGTGCCAGCAGTCTCGGACTAGCGGGTAATGAGCAGTTCTTC.

A few counts support this clonotype. The chain employs TRBV5-1 and TRBJ2-1; possible D gene TRBD2, 5 bases. This CDR3 comprises 15 residues. Trimming stripped 5 bases from V and 8 bases from J, with 20 bases between. Germline V gene data show CDR1 as SGHRS and CDR2 as YFSETQ. CDR3 in amino acids: CASSRTRNLVDEQFF. The CDR3 bases are TGCGCCAGCAGTCGGACTCGCAACCTCGTCGATGAGCAGTTCTTC.

This CDR3 is CASSSLVTGDLEETQYF. The DNA of the CDR3 is TGTGCCAGCAGCTCACTCGTTACGGGGGACCTCGAAGAGACCCAGTACTTC. The V call is TRBV7-9, the J call TRBJ2-5; D may be TRBD2 (6 bases). The CDR3 consists of 17 residues. V was pared by 4 bases and J by 3 bases, with 21 bases between. The germline V gene has CDR1 SEHNR and CDR2 FQNEAQ (reference sequence).

The chain couples TRBV15 to TRBJ2-2; TRBD1 agrees at 8 bases. The V gene end was trimmed by 2 bases and the J gene end by 5 bases; junction bases not matched to a gene: 4. Germline V lookup: CDR1 LNHNV, CDR2 YYDKDF (reference sequence). The CDR3 contains 15 residues. The CDR3 DNA sequence: TGTGCCACCAGCAGAAGGACAGGGAAAACCGGGGAGCTGTTTTTT. It translates to CATSRRTGKTGELFF.

This clonotype was counted between two and nine times. The chain recombines TRBV24-1 with TRBJ2-2, with D maybe TRBD2 (7 bases). This CDR3 spans 16 amino acids. Germline CDR1 is KGHDR and CDR2 is SFDVKD. Trimming shortened V by 3 bases and J by 6 bases, and 16 bases separated the two germline ends. The CDR3 DNA is TGTGCCACCAGTGATCAGGGGACTAAGTATCCCGGGGAGCTGTTTTTT. Protein product: CATSDQGTKYPGELFF.

The chain uses TRBV3-1 and TRBJ1-5, with D maybe TRBD1 (5 bases). The V gene lost 0 bases and the J gene lost 2 bases, with 5 bases spanning the gap. Germline V CDR1 and CDR2: LGHDT, YNNKEL (reference sequence). This CDR3 region has 14 residues. The CDR3 spells CASSQETGNQPQHF. CDR3 in DNA: TGTGCCAGCAGCCAAGAGACAGGCAATCAGCCCCAGCATTTT.

This clonotype was counted between two and nine times. The rearrangement uses TRBV5-1 and TRBJ1-3; 10 bases align to TRBD1. This CDR3 is 15 amino acids long. V was clipped by 3 bases and J by 2 bases; unmatched bases: 2. The germline gives CDR1 SGHRS, CDR2 YFSETQ. In DNA, the CDR3 is TGCGCCAGCAGCTCGACAGGGGGCCCTGGAAACACCATATATTTT. This sequence encodes CASSSTGGPGNTIYF.

V is TRBV27 and J is TRBJ2-3, with unresolved D. Germline V gene sequence: CDR1 MNHEY, CDR2 SMNVEV (reference sequence). The CDR3 loop spans 15 amino acids. Trimming removed 7 bases at V and 4 bases at J, with 18 bases between. The CDR3: CASKRSEEPADTQYF. In DNA form, the CDR3 reads TGTGCCAGCAAGAGGAGTGAGGAGCCTGCAGATACGCAGTATTTT.

In its sample, this clonotype was seen a few times. The CDR3 region is CASSPDRRGLFF. The DNA of the CDR3 is TGTGCCAGCAGCCCTGACCGGCGGGGGCTGTTTTTT. The chain carries TRBV11-1 and TRBJ2-2; D is perhaps TRBD2 (6 bases). The germline CDR1 and CDR2 sequences are SGHAT and FQDESV (reference sequence). This CDR3 has 12 residues. Trimming took 5 bases from V and 13 from J, leaving 14 bases between them.

This clonotype was counted at least ten times. The V gene is TRBV5-1, the J gene TRBJ1-5; no clear D. The germline CDR1 and CDR2 sequences are SGHRS and YFSETQ. The CDR3 runs to 14 residues. Trimming removed 0 bases at V and 2 bases at J, with 6 bases between. In DNA form, the CDR3 reads TGCGCCAGCAGCTTGGAGGCAGGCAATCAGCCCCAGCATTTT. Amino acid sequence: CASSLEAGNQPQHF.

The chain carries TRBV5-1 and TRBJ2-5, with D hard to call. This CDR3 is 13 amino acids long. Trimming pared 4 bases from V and 1 base from J, leaving 8 bases between. From germline, CDR1 is SGHRS and CDR2 YFSETQ. CDR3 bases: TGCGCCAGCAGCATGGACCGCCAAGAGACCCAGTACTTC. Protein: CASSMDRQETQYF.